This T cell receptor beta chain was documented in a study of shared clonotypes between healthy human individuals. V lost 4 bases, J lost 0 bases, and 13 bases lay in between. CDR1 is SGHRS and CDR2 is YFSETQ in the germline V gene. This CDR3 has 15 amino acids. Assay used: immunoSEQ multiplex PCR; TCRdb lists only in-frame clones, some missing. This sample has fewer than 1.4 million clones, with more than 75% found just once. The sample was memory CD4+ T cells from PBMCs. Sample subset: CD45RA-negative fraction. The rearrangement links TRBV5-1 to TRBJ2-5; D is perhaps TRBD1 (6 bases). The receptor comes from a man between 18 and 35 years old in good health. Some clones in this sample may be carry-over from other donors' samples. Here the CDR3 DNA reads TGCGCCAGCAGCATAGGGACAATCAACCAAGAGACCCAGTACTTC. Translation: CASSIGTINQETQYF.